Listed below are T cell receptor beta chains from one sample, sequenced in a study of neurological immune-mediated disorders. Using its own MiXCR run on the 5' RACE reads, TCRdb lists one record per CDR3 protein. The data show more than 50,000 distinct CDR3 sequences, under 30% seen once. The sequencing input was PBMCs. The receptor source for this set is a man aged 60 to 75 with HTLV-1-associated myelopathy (HAM/TSP). Both conserved end residues are part of each CDR3. Fields, in order: V gene, D gene, CDR3 length, J gene, clone size, CDR3 DNA, CDR3 protein. The D gene is left open where the match is weak. Expanded clones get a size class; other rows say once, few or many, or leave the size out.

V gene: TRBV5-1
D gene: TRBD2
CDR3 length: 17
J gene: TRBJ2-2
clone size: many
CDR3 DNA: TGCGCCAGCAGCGCACAACTAGCGATCGCGAACACCGGGGAGCTGTTTTTT
CDR3 protein: CASSAQLAIANTGELFF

V gene: TRBV5-1
D gene: TRBD2
CDR3 length: 14
J gene: TRBJ2-3
clone size: NA
CDR3 DNA: TGCGCCAGCAGCTTGGAGCGGGAGTTCGATACGCAGTATTTT
CDR3 protein: CASSLEREFDTQYF

V gene: TRBV4-1
D gene: NA
CDR3 length: 16
J gene: TRBJ2-1
clone size: many
CDR3 DNA: TGCGCCAGCAGCCCCCACGCGAGGAGAGGGGAGTATGAGCAGTTCTTC
CDR3 protein: CASSPHARRGEYEQFF

V gene: TRBV10-3
D gene: NA
CDR3 length: 16
J gene: TRBJ2-6
clone size: many
CDR3 DNA: TGTGCCATCAGTGAAAGACCCCTCTCTGGGGCCAACGTCCTGACTTTC
CDR3 protein: CAISERPLSGANVLTF

V gene: TRBV7-9
D gene: NA
CDR3 length: 15
J gene: TRBJ2-1
clone size: NA
CDR3 DNA: TGTGCCAGCAGCTTACTTGAGGTAGAATACAATGAGCAGTTCTTC
CDR3 protein: CASSLLEVEYNEQFF

V gene: TRBV19
D gene: NA
CDR3 length: 16
J gene: TRBJ1-5
clone size: NA
CDR3 DNA: TGTGCCAGTAGTATTCTAGGAGGGGCGAGCAATCAGCCCCAGCATTTT
CDR3 protein: CASSILGGASNQPQHF

V gene: TRBV5-4
D gene: NA
CDR3 length: 14
J gene: TRBJ1-1
clone size: many
CDR3 DNA: TGTGCCAGCAGCTTGGACCTTCGAACCGCTGAAGCTTTCTTT
CDR3 protein: CASSLDLRTAEAFF

V gene: TRBV7-9
D gene: TRBD1
CDR3 length: 14
J gene: TRBJ2-7
clone size: many
CDR3 DNA: TGTGCCAGCGGACCGGGACAGGGGGTCGGGGAGCAGTACTTC
CDR3 protein: CASGPGQGVGEQYF

V gene: TRBV5-1
D gene: TRBD1
CDR3 length: 14
J gene: TRBJ2-4
clone size: many
CDR3 DNA: TGCGCCAGCAGCCCCGGACAGGGATTGGACATTCAGTACTTC
CDR3 protein: CASSPGQGLDIQYF

V gene: TRBV11-2
D gene: NA
CDR3 length: 14
J gene: TRBJ2-3
clone size: many
CDR3 DNA: TGTGCCAGCAGCTTAGAATTCCTAGGGGATACGCAGTATTTT
CDR3 protein: CASSLEFLGDTQYF

V gene: TRBV20-1
D gene: TRBD2
CDR3 length: 15
J gene: TRBJ2-1
clone size: many
CDR3 DNA: TGCAGTGCTAGGCCCGGGACTAGCGGGAGGGTGGAGCAGTTCTTC
CDR3 protein: CSARPGTSGRVEQFF

V gene: TRBV20-1
D gene: NA
CDR3 length: 14
J gene: TRBJ2-3
clone size: many
CDR3 DNA: TGCAGTGCCACTACAGTCGCACGCACAGATACGCAGTATTTT
CDR3 protein: CSATTVARTDTQYF

V gene: TRBV20-1
D gene: NA
CDR3 length: 14
J gene: TRBJ1-4
clone size: many
CDR3 DNA: TGCAGTGCTAGAGCATTGACAACTAATGAAAAACTGTTTTTT
CDR3 protein: CSARALTTNEKLFF

V gene: TRBV4-1
D gene: NA
CDR3 length: 14
J gene: TRBJ1-1
clone size: few
CDR3 DNA: TGCGCCAGCAGCCAGGGGGACGGGAACACTGAAGCTTTCTTT
CDR3 protein: CASSQGDGNTEAFF

V gene: TRBV20-1
D gene: NA
CDR3 length: 13
J gene: TRBJ1-5
clone size: many
CDR3 DNA: TGCAGTGCTAGAGGAGGGGACAATCAGCCCCAGCATTTT
CDR3 protein: CSARGGDNQPQHF